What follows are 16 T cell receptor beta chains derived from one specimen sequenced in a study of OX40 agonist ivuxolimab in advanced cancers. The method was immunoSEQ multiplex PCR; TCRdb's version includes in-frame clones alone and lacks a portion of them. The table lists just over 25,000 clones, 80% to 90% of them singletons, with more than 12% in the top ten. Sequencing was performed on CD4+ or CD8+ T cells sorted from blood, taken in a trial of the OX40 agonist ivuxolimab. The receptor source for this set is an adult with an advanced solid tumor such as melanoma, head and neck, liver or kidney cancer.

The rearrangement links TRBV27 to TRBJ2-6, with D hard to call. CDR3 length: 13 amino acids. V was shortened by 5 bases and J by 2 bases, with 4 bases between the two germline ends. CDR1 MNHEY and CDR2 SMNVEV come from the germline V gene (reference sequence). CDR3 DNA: TGTGCCAGCAGTCGACCTGGGGCCAACGTCCTGACTTTC. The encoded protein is CASSRPGANVLTF.

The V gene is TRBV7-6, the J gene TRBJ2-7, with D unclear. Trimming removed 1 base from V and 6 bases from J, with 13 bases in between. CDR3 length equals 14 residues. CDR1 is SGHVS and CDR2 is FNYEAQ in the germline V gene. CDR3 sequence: CASSLVTRASEQYF. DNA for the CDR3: TGTGCCAGCAGCTTAGTGACCCGGGCGAGCGAGCAGTACTTC. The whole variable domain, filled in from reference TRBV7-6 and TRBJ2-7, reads GAGVSQSPRYKVTKRGQDVALRCDPISGHVSLYWYRQALGQGPEFLTYFNYEAQQDKSGLPNDRFSAERPEGSISTLTIQRTEQRDSAMYRCASSLVTRASEQYFGPGTRLTVT.

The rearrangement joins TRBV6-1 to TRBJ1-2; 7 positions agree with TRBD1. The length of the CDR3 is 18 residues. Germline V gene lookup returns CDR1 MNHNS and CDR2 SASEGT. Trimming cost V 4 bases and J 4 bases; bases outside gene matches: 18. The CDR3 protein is CASSGSDFGTERLYGYTF. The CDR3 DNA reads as TGTGCCAGCAGTGGGTCTGACTTCGGGACAGAACGCCTCTATGGCTACACCTTC.

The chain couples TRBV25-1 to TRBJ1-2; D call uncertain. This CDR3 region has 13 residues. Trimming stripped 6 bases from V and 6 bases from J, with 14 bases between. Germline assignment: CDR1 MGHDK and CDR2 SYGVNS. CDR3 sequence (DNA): TGTGCCAGCAGCCTCGGACCGATTAATGGCTACACCTTC. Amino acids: CASSLGPINGYTF.

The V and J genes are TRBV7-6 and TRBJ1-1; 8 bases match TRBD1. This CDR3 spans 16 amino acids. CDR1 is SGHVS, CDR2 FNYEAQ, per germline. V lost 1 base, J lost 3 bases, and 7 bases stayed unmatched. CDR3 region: CASSLDQGASDTEAFF. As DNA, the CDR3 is TGTGCCAGCAGCTTAGACCAGGGGGCTTCGGACACTGAAGCTTTCTTT.

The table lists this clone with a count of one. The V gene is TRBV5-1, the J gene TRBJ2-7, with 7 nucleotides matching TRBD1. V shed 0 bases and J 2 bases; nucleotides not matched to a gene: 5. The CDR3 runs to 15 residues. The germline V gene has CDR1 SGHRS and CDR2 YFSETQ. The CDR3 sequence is CASSLDRGPAYEQYF. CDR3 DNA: TGCGCCAGCAGCTTGGACAGGGGACCCGCCTACGAGCAGTACTTC.

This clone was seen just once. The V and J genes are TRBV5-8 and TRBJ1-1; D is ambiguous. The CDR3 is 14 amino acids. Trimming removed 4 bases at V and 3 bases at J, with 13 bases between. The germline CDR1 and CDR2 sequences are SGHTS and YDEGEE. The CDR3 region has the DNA TGTGCCAGCAGCCCTGGGCCCGGGGACACTGAAGCTTTCTTT. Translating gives CASSPGPGDTEAFF.

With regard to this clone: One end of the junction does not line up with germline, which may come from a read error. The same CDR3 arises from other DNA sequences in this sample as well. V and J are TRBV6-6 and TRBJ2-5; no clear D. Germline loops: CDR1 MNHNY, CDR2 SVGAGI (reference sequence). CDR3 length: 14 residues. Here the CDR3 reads CASSPRTEQETQYF. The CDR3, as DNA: TGCGCCAGCAGTCCCCGGACGGAACAAGAGACCCAGTACTTC.

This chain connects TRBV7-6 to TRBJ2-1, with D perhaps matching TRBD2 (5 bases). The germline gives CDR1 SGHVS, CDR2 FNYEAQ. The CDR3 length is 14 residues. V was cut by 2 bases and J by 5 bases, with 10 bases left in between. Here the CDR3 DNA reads TGTGCCAGCAGCTTATCGGACGGGAACAATGAGCAGTTCTTC. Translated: CASSLSDGNNEQFF.

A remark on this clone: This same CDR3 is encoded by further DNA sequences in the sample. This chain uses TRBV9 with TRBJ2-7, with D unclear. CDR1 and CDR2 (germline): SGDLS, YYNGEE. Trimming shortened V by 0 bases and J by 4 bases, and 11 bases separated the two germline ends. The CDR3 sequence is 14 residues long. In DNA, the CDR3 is TGTGCCAGCAGCGTAGATTCCGGATCTTACGAGCAGTACTTC. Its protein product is CASSVDSGSYEQYF.

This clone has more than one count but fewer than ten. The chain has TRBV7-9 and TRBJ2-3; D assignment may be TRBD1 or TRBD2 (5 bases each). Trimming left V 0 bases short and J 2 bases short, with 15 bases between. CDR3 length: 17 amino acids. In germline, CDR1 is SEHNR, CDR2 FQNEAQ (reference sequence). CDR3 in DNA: TGTGCCAGCAGCTTAGCCGACAGCGGAATTCTCACAGATACGCAGTATTTT. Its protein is CASSLADSGILTDTQYF.

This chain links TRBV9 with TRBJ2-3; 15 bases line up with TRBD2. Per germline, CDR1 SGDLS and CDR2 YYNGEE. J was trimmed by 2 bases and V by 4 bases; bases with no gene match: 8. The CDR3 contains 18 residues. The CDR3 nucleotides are TGTGCCAGCAGCATCTCCGGGACTAGCGGGGGGTACACAGATACGCAGTATTTT. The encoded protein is CASSISGTSGGYTDTQYF.

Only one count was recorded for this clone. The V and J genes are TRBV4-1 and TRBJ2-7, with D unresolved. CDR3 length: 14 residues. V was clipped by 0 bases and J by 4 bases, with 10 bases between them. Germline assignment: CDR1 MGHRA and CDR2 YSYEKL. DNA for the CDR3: TGCGCCAGCAGCCAAGAGCGGAGTGGGTACGAGCAGTACTTC. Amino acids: CASSQERSGYEQYF.

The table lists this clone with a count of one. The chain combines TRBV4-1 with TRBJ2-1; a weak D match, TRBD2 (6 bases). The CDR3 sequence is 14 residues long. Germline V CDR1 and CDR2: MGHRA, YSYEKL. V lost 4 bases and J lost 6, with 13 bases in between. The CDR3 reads CASSPPGLLNEQFF. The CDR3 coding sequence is TGCGCCAGCAGCCCCCCGGGACTTCTCAATGAGCAGTTCTTC.

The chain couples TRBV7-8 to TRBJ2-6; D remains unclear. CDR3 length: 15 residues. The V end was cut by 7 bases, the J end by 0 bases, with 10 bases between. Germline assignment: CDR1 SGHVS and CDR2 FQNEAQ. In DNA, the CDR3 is TGTGCCAGCACCCCATACAGCTCTGGGGCCAACGTCCTGACTTTC. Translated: CASTPYSSGANVLTF.

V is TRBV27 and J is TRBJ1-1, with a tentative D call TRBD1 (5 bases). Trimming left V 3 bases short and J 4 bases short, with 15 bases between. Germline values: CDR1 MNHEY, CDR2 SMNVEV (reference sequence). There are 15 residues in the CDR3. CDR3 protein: CASSLGVTLGTEAFF. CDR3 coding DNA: TGTGCCAGCAGTTTGGGGGTAACCCTGGGCACTGAAGCTTTCTTT.